The clone carrying this T cell receptor beta chain occurred a few times. CDR3-region Arm-PCR and iRepertoire HTBI primers produced the TCR beta libraries. A single record per CDR3 protein comes from TCRdb applying MiXCR to the multiplex PCR reads. Of about 460,000 distinct CDR3 sequences listed, about 15% are singletons. This entry comes from a study of regulatory T cells in long-lasting Graves disease. The time point: newly diagnosed GD, antithyroid drugs for less than 3 months. RNA from PBMCs was the source of the TCR library. V lost 4 bases, J lost 5 bases, and 12 bases lay in between. Germline CDR1 reads DFQATT; CDR2 reads SNEGSKA (reference sequence). This CDR3 comprises 13 residues. The same data also went into a second study, on T cells in Graves' hyperthyroidism and ophthalmopathy.

The chain uses TRBV20-1 and TRBJ2-4; TRBD2 is a possible D gene (5 bases). The material was peripheral blood mononuclear cells (PBMCs), obtained at new diagnosis, from a patient treated with antithyroid drugs. The TCR sequence derives from a woman aged 45-59 years with Graves disease. CDR3 loop: CSAIEGNQNIQYF. DNA of the CDR3: TGCAGTGCTATTGAGGGCAATCAAAACATTCAGTACTTC.